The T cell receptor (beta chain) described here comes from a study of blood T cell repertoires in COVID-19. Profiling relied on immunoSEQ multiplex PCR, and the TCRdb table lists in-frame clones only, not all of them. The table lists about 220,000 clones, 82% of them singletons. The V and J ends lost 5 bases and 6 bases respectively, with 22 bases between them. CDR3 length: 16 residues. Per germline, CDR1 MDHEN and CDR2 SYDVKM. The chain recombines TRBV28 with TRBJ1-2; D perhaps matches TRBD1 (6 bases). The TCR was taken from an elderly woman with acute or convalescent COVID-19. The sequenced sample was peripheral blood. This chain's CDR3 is CASSIFRGGGTNGYTF. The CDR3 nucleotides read TGTGCCAGCAGTATCTTCAGGGGCGGGGGAACGAATGGCTACACCTTC.